Listed here are 16 T cell receptor beta chains from one sample, sequenced in a study of T cell responses to AZD1222 COVID-19 vaccine. The assay was immunoSEQ multiplex PCR, and TCRdb's table has in-frame clones only and misses some. This table has 120,000 or so clones, around 92% appearing once. This material consisted of peripheral blood, taken on day 0 of AZD1222 vaccination. These receptor sequences come from an adult in good health.

CDR3: CASFGTTYSNQPQHF. In nucleotides, the CDR3 is TGTGCCAGCTTTGGGACAACTTATAGCAATCAGCCCCAGCATTTT. V and J are TRBV6-5 and TRBJ1-5, with TRBD1 as a possible D gene (6 bases). This CDR3 is 15 amino acids long. Germline assignment: CDR1 MNHEY and CDR2 SVGAGI. V lost 8 bases and J 0 bases, leaving 14 bases between the germline ends.

The chain links TRBV5-1 to TRBJ1-5; D is possibly TRBD1 (6 bases). The V and J ends lost 1 base and 6 bases respectively, with 14 bases between them. CDR3 length: 15 residues. The germline V gene has CDR1 SGHRS and CDR2 YFSETQ. This chain's CDR3 is CASSLSGGPSQPQHF. The CDR3 coding sequence is TGCGCCAGCAGCTTGAGTGGGGGCCCCAGTCAGCCCCAGCATTTT.

A note on this clone: Other DNA sequences in the sample encode the same CDR3. The CDR3 DNA is TGTGCCAGCAGCTTATTGAACACTGAAGCTTTCTTT. Its protein product is CASSLLNTEAFF. The V and J genes are TRBV5-6 and TRBJ1-1; no clear D. Germline-derived CDR1 and CDR2 are SGHDT and YYEEEE. This CDR3 has 12 amino acids. Deletions cut 2 bases from V and 0 bases from J, with 2 bases between.

J is TRBJ1-6 and V is TRBV5-5; D remains unclear. V was trimmed by 4 bases and J by 7 bases, leaving 9 bases between them. The germline V gene has CDR1 SGHKS and CDR2 YYEKEE (reference sequence). This CDR3 region has 13 residues. The CDR3 here is CASSPAMNSPLHF. CDR3 DNA: TGTGCCAGCAGCCCTGCAATGAATTCACCCCTCCACTTT. The whole variable domain, remainder taken from reference TRBV5-5 and TRBJ1-6, is DAGVTQSPTHLIKTRGQQVTLRCSPISGHKSVSWYQQVLGQGPQFIFQYYEKEERGRGNFPDRFSARQFPNYSSELNVNALLLGDSALYLCASSPAMNSPLHFGNGTRLTVT.

The CDR3 protein is CAIIGQGSTEAFF. The CDR3 DNA is TGTGCCATCATCGGACAGGGATCCACTGAAGCTTTCTTT. The chain has TRBV10-3 and TRBJ1-1, with 8 bases lining up with TRBD1. The CDR3 totals 13 residues. V lost 7 bases, J lost 4 bases, and 5 bases stayed unmatched. In germline, CDR1 is ENHRY, CDR2 SYGVKD.

The gene calls are TRBV28 and TRBJ2-7, with 8 bases that match TRBD1. CDR1 and CDR2 from the germline V gene are MDHEN and SYDVKM. The V and J ends lost 3 bases and 4 bases, in that order; junction bases with no gene match: 14. The CDR3 is 17 residues long. The DNA for the CDR3 is TGTGCCAGCAGTTTTGTCACGACCGGGACAGGTCTTTACGAGCAGTACTTC. Its protein product is CASSFVTTGTGLYEQYF.

The chain has TRBV6-1 and TRBJ1-1, with unresolved D. Trimming stripped 2 bases from V and 7 bases from J, with 11 bases between. CDR3 size: 13 residues. Germline V gene lookup returns CDR1 MNHNS and CDR2 SASEGT. The CDR3 nucleotides read TGTGCCAGCAGTGAAAAATGGGGTGGTGAAGCTTTCTTT. Encoded protein: CASSEKWGGEAFF.

The V call is TRBV10-3, the J call TRBJ2-2, with TRBD2 identical over 8 bases. Germline CDR1 reads ENHRY; CDR2 reads SYGVKD. CDR3 length equals 14 residues. Unmatched junction bases numbered 7, after V lost 10 bases and J lost 3 bases. The CDR3 sequence: CATSTSEDTGELFF. The CDR3 nucleotides are TGTGCCACCTCGACTAGCGAGGACACCGGGGAGCTGTTTTTT.

CDR3 nucleotides: TGTGCCAGCAGTGAAGGCACATTGCTGAAGCCCCAGCATTTT. Protein sequence: CASSEGTLLKPQHF. The chain links TRBV25-1 to TRBJ1-5; D unresolved. Trimming pared 2 bases from V and 8 bases from J, leaving 13 bases between. The CDR3 contains 14 residues. CDR1 is MGHDK, CDR2 SYGVNS, per germline.

In its sample, this clone was seen once. The chain combines TRBV27 with TRBJ1-2, with D perhaps TRBD1 (6 bases). The germline V gene encodes CDR1 MNHEY and CDR2 SMNVEV (reference sequence). V lost 5 bases and J 3 bases, leaving 13 bases between the germline ends. The CDR3 consists of 14 residues. CDR3 in amino acids: CASSPRGRYYGYTF. The CDR3 coding sequence is TGTGCCAGCAGTCCCCGGGGGCGGTACTATGGCTACACCTTC.

The J gene is TRBJ1-2, the V gene TRBV6-1; D unresolved. Germline CDR1 MNHNS, CDR2 SASEGT. Trimming removed 1 base at V and 3 bases at J, with 15 bases between. The CDR3 runs 16 residues. The CDR3 DNA sequence: TGTGCCAGCAGTGAAGAGGCCCAGCCCGCCTACTATGGCTACACCTTC. This gives the protein CASSEEAQPAYYGYTF.

This clone was detected only once. This rearrangement joins TRBV6-5 to TRBJ1-6; 7 nucleotides align to TRBD1. CDR3 length equals 14 residues. Trimming at V came to 6 bases and at J to 10 bases, leaving 9 bases not matched to a gene. Germline V CDR1 and CDR2: MNHEY, SVGAGI. The CDR3 sequence: CASSRQGVGSPLHF. CDR3 nucleotide sequence: TGTGCCAGCAGCCGCCAGGGGGTGGGATCACCCCTCCACTTT.

V usage is TRBV19 and J usage is TRBJ1-1, with D possibly being TRBD1 (6 bases). V was clipped by 5 bases and J by 11 bases, with 21 bases between them. CDR1 is LNHDA and CDR2 is SQIVND in the germline V gene (reference sequence). This CDR3 is 14 amino acids long. CDR3 nucleotides: TGTGCCAGTAGTCGGACAGTCAAGAACCCCCGGGCTTTCTTT. Protein product: CASSRTVKNPRAFF.

The chain's CDR3 is CASSLPRSEAFF. The DNA for the CDR3 is TGTGCCAGCAGCCTACCCCGTTCGGAAGCTTTCTTT. The chain recombines TRBV7-9 with TRBJ1-1; D is unclear. V dropped 5 bases and J dropped 8 bases, with 12 bases sitting between them. This CDR3 is 12 amino acids long. Germline CDR1 reads SEHNR; CDR2 reads FQNEAQ (reference sequence).

This rearrangement joins TRBV2 to TRBJ2-5; D is ambiguous. The germline V and J ends were trimmed by 7 bases and 1 base, with 16 bases remaining between them. Germline CDR1 reads SNHLY; CDR2 reads FYNNEI. The CDR3 spans 15 residues. Written as DNA, the CDR3 is TGTGCCAGCATCAGAGACCTAGGAACCCAAGAGACCCAGTACTTC. This codes for CASIRDLGTQETQYF.

This rearrangement joins TRBV4-2 to TRBJ2-3; either TRBD1 or TRBD2 may supply D (5 bases each). The CDR3 contains 15 residues. The germline V gene has CDR1 LGHNA and CDR2 YNFKEQ. Trimming cost V 5 bases and J 2 bases, with 14 bases left between them. The CDR3: CASSAPGPSTDTQYF. As DNA, the CDR3 is TGTGCCAGCAGCGCACCGGGACCATCCACAGATACGCAGTATTTT.